Below, 17 T cell receptor beta chains from the same sample are listed, as sequenced in a study of cytomegalovirus exposure and HLA in healthy donors. Primers: 60 Vbeta forward and 13 Jbeta reverse. TCRdb's copy holds only in-frame clones and misses some; the assay was immunoSEQ multiplex PCR. Of some 120,000 clones listed, 75% to 90% were seen once; the top ten hold 1.5% to 2%. The material sequenced was PBMCs. The receptors come from a man aged 35-49 years in good health and CMV-seronegative.

This chain joins TRBV10-1 and TRBJ1-4; the D gene is possibly TRBD1 (6 bases). Germline V gives CDR1 WNHNN, CDR2 SYGVQD (reference sequence). The V and J ends lost 8 bases and 7 bases respectively, with 14 bases between them. The CDR3 has 13 amino acids. CDR3 sequence: CASAGGRGEKLFF. CDR3 in DNA: TGCGCCAGCGCGGGGGGCCGGGGTGAAAAACTGTTTTTT.

The gene calls are TRBV2 and TRBJ2-1; no clear D gene. Germline loops: CDR1 SNHLY, CDR2 FYNNEI. The V end was cut by 4 bases, the J end by 0 bases, with 7 bases between. This CDR3 spans 14 amino acids. The chain's CDR3 is CASSGLSSYNEQFF. The CDR3 DNA sequence: TGTGCCAGCAGTGGGTTGAGCTCCTACAATGAGCAGTTCTTC.

Only a few counts were recorded for this clone. The chain is built from TRBV5-4 and TRBJ2-7, with 12 bases aligning to TRBD2. CDR1 SGHNT and CDR2 YYREEE come from the germline V gene (reference sequence). The CDR3 has 14 residues. V shed 4 bases and J 5 bases; nucleotides not matched to a gene: 4. As DNA, the CDR3 is TGTGCCAGCAGCAGAACTAGCGGGAGGAACGAGCAGTACTTC. This translates into CASSRTSGRNEQYF.

The chain is built from TRBV7-3 and TRBJ2-3; 15 nucleotides agree with TRBD2. The CDR3 totals 18 residues. V dropped 1 base and J dropped 0; count of bases not matched to a gene: 2. Germline CDR1 and CDR2: SGHTA and FQGTGA. The CDR3 DNA sequence: TGTGCCAGCAGCTTAAGGACTAGCGGGAGGGCTAGCACAGATACGCAGTATTTT. It translates to CASSLRTSGRASTDTQYF.

The V call is TRBV2, the J call TRBJ2-1, with D possibly matching TRBD2 (5 bases). V was trimmed by 7 bases and J by 7 bases, leaving 5 bases between them. The CDR3 is 10 amino acids. Germline V gives CDR1 SNHLY, CDR2 FYNNEI. CDR3 protein: CASTGNEQFF. Here the CDR3 DNA reads TGTGCCAGCACGGGAAATGAGCAGTTCTTC. The full variable domain, completed using reference TRBV2 and TRBJ2-1, is EPEVTQTPSHQVTQMGQEVILRCVPISNHLYFYWYRQILGQKVEFLVSFYNNEISEKSEIFDDQFSVERPDGSNFTLKIRSTKLEDSAMYFCASTGNEQFFGPGTRLTVL.

V gene TRBV2 combines with J gene TRBJ1-2; 7 bases are shared with TRBD1. Trimming at V came to 3 bases and at J to 4 bases, leaving 5 bases not matched to a gene. The V gene's germline CDR1 is SNHLY and CDR2 FYNNEI. This CDR3 spans 14 amino acids. The CDR3 sequence: CASSEGAGGYGYTF. The CDR3 DNA sequence: TGTGCCAGCAGTGAGGGTGCAGGGGGCTATGGCTACACCTTC.

This sequence joins TRBV5-1 and TRBJ2-2; 8 bases align to TRBD1. This CDR3 is built from 15 residues. The germline gives CDR1 SGHRS, CDR2 YFSETQ. The J segment lost 5 bases and the V segment lost 3 bases, leaving 6 bases of the junction unmatched. In nucleotides, the CDR3 is TGCGCCAGCAGCTGGCGGACAGGGAAAACCGGGGAGCTGTTTTTT. Protein product: CASSWRTGKTGELFF.

V gene TRBV5-5 combines with J gene TRBJ1-5; D ambiguous. The CDR3 spans 16 residues. Trimming removed 0 bases at V and 0 bases at J, with 10 bases between. Germline-derived CDR1 and CDR2 are SGHKS and YYEKEE (reference sequence). The CDR3 coding sequence is TGTGCCAGCAGCTTGGGACACCTAAATAGCAATCAGCCCCAGCATTTT. This codes for CASSLGHLNSNQPQHF.

Worth noting for this clone: Other DNA sequences in the same sample also yield this CDR3. J is TRBJ2-7 and V is TRBV6-5, with 8 bases aligning to TRBD1. After removal of 5 bases from V and 3 bases from J, the junction contained 6 bases not matched to a gene. CDR1 is MNHEY, CDR2 SVGAGI, per germline. The CDR3 loop spans 14 amino acids. The CDR3 region has the DNA TGTGCCAGCAGTCCTGGACAGGGTAGCTACGAGCAGTACTTC. Its translation: CASSPGQGSYEQYF.

The rearrangement uses TRBV7-2 and TRBJ1-4, with a tentative D call TRBD1 (5 bases). This CDR3 has 15 amino acids. Per germline, CDR1 SGHTA and CDR2 FQGNSA. Trimming took 3 bases from V and 0 from J, leaving 8 bases between them. The CDR3 region is CASSLDTATNEKLFF. For the CDR3, the DNA is TGTGCCAGCAGCTTGGACACGGCAACTAATGAAAAACTGTTTTTT.

V usage is TRBV2 and J usage is TRBJ2-3, with a tentative D call TRBD1 (5 bases). This CDR3 is built from 14 residues. Trimming removed 4 bases from V and 0 bases from J, with 8 bases in between. Germline V gene lookup returns CDR1 SNHLY and CDR2 FYNNEI. CDR3 residues: CASSGTLSTDTQYF. The CDR3 nucleotides read TGTGCCAGCAGTGGGACACTTAGCACAGATACGCAGTATTTT.

This chain uses TRBV5-6 with TRBJ1-6; D perhaps matches TRBD1 (5 bases). In germline, CDR1 is SGHDT, CDR2 YYEEEE. The germline V and J ends were trimmed by 2 bases and 6 bases, with 15 bases remaining between them. This CDR3 has 16 residues. CDR3 nucleotides: TGTGCCAGCAGCTTACCGGGACTGAAAACTAATTCACCCCTCCACTTT. It yields the protein CASSLPGLKTNSPLHF.

The chain couples TRBV2 to TRBJ1-6; D is unclear. Germline V gene lookup returns CDR1 SNHLY and CDR2 FYNNEI. The CDR3 length is 12 residues. Trimming left V 3 bases short and J 8 bases short, with 5 bases between. This chain's CDR3 is CASSDFYSPLHF. CDR3 bases: TGTGCCAGCAGTGACTTTTATTCACCCCTCCACTTT.

The V call is TRBV29-1, the J call TRBJ1-1; 9 nucleotides align to TRBD1. Trimming at V came to 7 bases and at J to 0 bases, leaving 6 bases not matched to a gene. Germline V CDR1 and CDR2: SQVTM, ANQGSEA. The CDR3 runs to 14 residues. CDR3 in DNA: TGCAGCGCCACCGGACAGGGGTTGAACACTGAAGCTTTCTTT. It codes for CSATGQGLNTEAFF. Filled out from reference TRBV29-1 and TRBJ1-1, the complete variable domain reads SAVISQKPSRDICQRGTSLTIQCQVDSQVTMMFWYRQQPGQSLTLIATANQGSEATYESGFVIDKFPISRPNLTFSTLTVSNMSPEDSSIYLCSATGQGLNTEAFFGQGTRLTVV.

The V gene is TRBV18, the J gene TRBJ1-3; D may be TRBD1 (6 bases). This CDR3 spans 17 amino acids. CDR1 and CDR2 from the germline V gene are KGHSH and LQKENI. V shed 3 bases and J shed 1 base, with 16 bases lying between them. The CDR3: CASSPRTGTRSGNTIYF. The CDR3, as DNA: TGTGCCAGCTCACCTAGAACCGGGACACGATCTGGAAACACCATATATTTT.

This clone turned up a few times. J is TRBJ2-5 and V is TRBV6-5; the match to TRBD1 covers 9 bases. The V gene's germline CDR1 is MNHEY and CDR2 SVGAGI. There are 15 residues in the CDR3. V was clipped by 6 bases and J by 5 bases; unmatched bases: 10. Here the CDR3 DNA reads TGTGCCAGCAGCCCGATAACAGGGGGCCAGGAGACCCAGTACTTC. Protein product: CASSPITGGQETQYF.

V usage is TRBV11-3 and J usage is TRBJ2-1, with TRBD2 as a possible D gene (7 bases). Germline-derived CDR1 and CDR2 are SGHNT and YENEEA. CDR3 length: 17 residues. Between the trimmed V and J ends, which lost 6 bases and 0 bases, there was a span of 18 bases. The CDR3 sequence is CASRTGGPVRSYNEQFF. For the CDR3, the DNA is TGTGCCAGCAGGACGGGGGGCCCCGTCCGCTCCTACAATGAGCAGTTCTTC.